A single sample is the source of the 11 T cell receptor beta chains below, sequenced in a study of beta chain features in type 1 diabetes. Since all of the isolated RNA was reverse transcribed, expressed TCRB transcripts were what got sequenced. Measured with immunoSEQ multiplex PCR; TCRdb has only the in-frame clones, and not every one. The sample has approximately 470,000 clones; around 30% are singletons. The material sequenced was naive CD4+ T cells from blood. The receptors were gathered from a man aged 18 to 30 in good health.

The rearrangement links TRBV6-5 to TRBJ2-7; 7 bases are shared with TRBD1. The V segment lost 6 bases and the J segment 4 bases; nucleotides outside the gene matches: 9. CDR3 length: 14 amino acids. The germline gives CDR1 MNHEY, CDR2 SVGAGI. CDR3 DNA: TGTGCCAGCAGCCGGGACAGTTGGAGTTACGAGCAGTACTTC. Translated, it gives CASSRDSWSYEQYF.

This chain links TRBV2 with TRBJ2-3; 7 nucleotides agree with TRBD2. Germline V lookup: CDR1 SNHLY, CDR2 FYNNEI. The CDR3 runs 18 residues. V was pared by 0 bases and J by 0 bases, with 9 bases of the junction left unmatched. In DNA, the CDR3 is TGTGCCAGCAGTGAAGCGGGTGGGAGGGCTACGAGCACAGATACGCAGTATTTT. Translating it yields CASSEAGGRATSTDTQYF.

The chain is built from TRBV5-1 and TRBJ2-7, with TRBD1 matching 8 bases. CDR1 is SGHRS and CDR2 is YFSETQ in the germline V gene. The V and J ends lost 4 bases and 6 bases, in that order; junction bases with no gene match: 6. The CDR3 is 13 residues long. The CDR3 DNA reads TGCGCCAGCAGCGAAGGACAGGGCCTCGAGCAGTACTTC. Encoded protein: CASSEGQGLEQYF.

This chain connects TRBV18 to TRBJ2-7, with D tentatively TRBD2 (5 bases). With 2 bases removed from V and 5 bases from J, the gap between germline ends came to 7 bases. Germline V gene data show CDR1 as KGHSH and CDR2 as LQKENI. This CDR3 spans 12 amino acids. Written as DNA, the CDR3 is TGTGCCAGCTCACCATCGGGAAACGAGCAGTACTTC. It yields the protein CASSPSGNEQYF.

The V and J genes are TRBV9 and TRBJ1-3; the D gene is possibly TRBD1 (6 bases). In germline, CDR1 is SGDLS, CDR2 YYNGEE. V lost 4 bases to trimming and J lost 4 bases, with 12 bases between them. The CDR3 runs 14 residues. The CDR3 reads CASSPTGFGNTIYF. CDR3 in DNA: TGTGCCAGCAGCCCCACAGGGTTCGGAAACACCATATATTTT.

This clone was seen a handful of times. Distinct nucleotide sequences in the sample also encode this CDR3. This chain joins TRBV10-3 and TRBJ2-1, with D unresolved. Germline CDR1 and CDR2: ENHRY and SYGVKD. This CDR3 contains 13 residues. Trimming removed 0 bases at V and 4 bases at J, with 4 bases between. CDR3 in DNA: TGTGCCATCAGTGAGTCCCCTTACAATGAGCAGTTCTTC. This gives the protein CAISESPYNEQFF.

This clone is a singleton in its sample. The gene calls are TRBV28 and TRBJ2-7; the D gene could be TRBD1 or TRBD2 (5 bases each). The germline V and J ends were trimmed by 7 bases and 1 base, with 14 bases remaining between them. The CDR3 is 14 amino acids. Germline V gene sequence: CDR1 MDHEN, CDR2 SYDVKM. CDR3 region: CASIPGRASYEQYF. As DNA, the CDR3 is TGTGCCAGCATCCCAGGGCGGGCATCCTACGAGCAGTACTTC.

This clone has more than one count but fewer than ten. The chain combines TRBV7-8 with TRBJ2-5; 9 nucleotides align to TRBD1. Unmatched junction bases numbered 12, after V lost 5 bases and J lost 5 bases. Germline CDR1 and CDR2: SGHVS and FQNEAQ. The CDR3 is 16 residues long. In DNA form, the CDR3 reads TGTGCCAGCAGCCCGGGACAGGGACATCGTAAGGAGACCCAGTACTTC. Translating gives CASSPGQGHRKETQYF.

This clone has only one observation. The chain has TRBV10-3 and TRBJ2-3; 11 bases match TRBD2. From germline, CDR1 is ENHRY and CDR2 SYGVKD. This CDR3 has 17 residues. The V gene end was trimmed by 10 bases and the J gene end by 1 base; junction bases not matched to a gene: 13. The CDR3 DNA is TGTGCCACCGCCCCTAGCGGGAGGTCCTTAGGCACAGATACGCAGTATTTT. It specifies CATAPSGRSLGTDTQYF.

This clone was seen only a few times. The V and J genes are TRBV30 and TRBJ2-3; D is unclear. CDR1 GTSNPN and CDR2 SVGIG come from the germline V gene (reference sequence). V lost 7 bases to trimming and J lost 4 bases, with 15 bases between them. CDR3 size: 13 residues. The CDR3 DNA reads TGTGCCTCCCGAAGAGGAGCCGCAGATACGCAGTATTTT. Its translation is CASRRGAADTQYF.

The chain carries TRBV7-3 and TRBJ1-4, with 7 bases matching TRBD1. The CDR3 extends over 18 amino acids. Germline V gene data show CDR1 as SGHTA and CDR2 as FQGTGA. V shed 6 bases, J shed 0 bases, and the junction held 13 bases outside the gene matches. CDR3 protein: CASSLPRQGVATNEKLFF. CDR3 coding DNA: TGTGCCAGCAGTCTACCCCGACAGGGAGTAGCAACTAATGAAAAACTGTTTTTT.